This TCR beta chain was captured in a study of blood T cell repertoires in COVID-19. The overall study: Samples came from the United States, Italy and Spain, spanning acute and convalescent COVID-19. From T cells, B-cell-depleted T cells, or PBMCs came the material, which was cDNA or gDNA.

Original processing methods: The authors estimated nucleated cell counts from reference gene primer amplification. Generated by immunoSEQ multiplex PCR, the TCRdb table keeps only in-frame clones and is missing some. Clone size and V and J calls were adopted from that table, with D and trimming inferred from the DNA. This table holds about 78,000 clones, over 75% found once. Looked up from germline, CDR1 is SQVTM and CDR2 is ANQGSEA. V dropped 1 base and J dropped 4 bases, with 11 bases sitting between them. The CDR3 consists of 13 residues. The TCR originated in a human donor in a cohort sampled during active COVID-19. The rearrangement uses TRBV29-1 and TRBJ2-7; maybe TRBD2 (6 bases). Source material: peripheral blood. DNA for the CDR3: TGCAGCGTTGAAGGTCCAGGGAGGTACGAGCAGTACTTC. Its translation is CSVEGPGRYEQYF.